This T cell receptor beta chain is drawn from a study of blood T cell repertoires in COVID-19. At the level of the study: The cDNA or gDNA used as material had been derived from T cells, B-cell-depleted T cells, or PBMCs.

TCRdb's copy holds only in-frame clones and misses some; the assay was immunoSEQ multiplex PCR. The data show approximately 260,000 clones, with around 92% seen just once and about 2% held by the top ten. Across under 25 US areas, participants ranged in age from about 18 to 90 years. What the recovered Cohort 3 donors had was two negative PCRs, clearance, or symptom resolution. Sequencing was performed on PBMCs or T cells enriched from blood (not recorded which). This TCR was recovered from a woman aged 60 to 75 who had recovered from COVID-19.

CDR3 sequence: CASSLPLAGSLKNEQFF. DNA for the CDR3: TGTGCCAGCAGCTTACCACTAGCGGGTTCGTTGAAAAATGAGCAGTTCTTC. The V call is TRBV7-3, the J call TRBJ2-1, with 9 positions matching TRBD2. Trimming at V came to 2 bases and at J to 7 bases, leaving 12 bases not matched to a gene. The CDR3 spans 17 residues. CDR1 is SGHTA, CDR2 FQGTGA, per germline.